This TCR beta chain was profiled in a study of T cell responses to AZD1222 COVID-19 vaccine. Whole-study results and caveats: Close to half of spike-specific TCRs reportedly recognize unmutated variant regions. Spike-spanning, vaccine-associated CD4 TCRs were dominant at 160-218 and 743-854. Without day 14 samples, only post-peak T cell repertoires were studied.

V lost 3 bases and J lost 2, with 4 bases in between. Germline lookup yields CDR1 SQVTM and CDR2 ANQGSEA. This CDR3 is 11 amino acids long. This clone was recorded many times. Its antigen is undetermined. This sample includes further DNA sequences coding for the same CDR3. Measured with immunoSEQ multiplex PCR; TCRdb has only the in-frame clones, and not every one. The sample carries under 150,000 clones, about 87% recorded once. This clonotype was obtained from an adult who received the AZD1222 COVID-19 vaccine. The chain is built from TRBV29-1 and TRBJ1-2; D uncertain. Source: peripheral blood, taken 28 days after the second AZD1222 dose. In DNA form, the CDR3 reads TGCAGCGTTGAGACGAACTATGGCTACACCTTC. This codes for CSVETNYGYTF.